This T cell receptor beta chain originates from a study of OX40 agonist ivuxolimab in advanced cancers. Background on the study: The study reported partial responses in three patients: one hepatocellular carcinoma, two cutaneous melanoma. Study-wide points: Partly responding patients at 0.1-3.0 mg/kg showed some of the smallest clonal expansion. No determination was made of the antigen specificity of the expanded peripheral T cells.

TCRdb's copy holds only in-frame clones and misses some; the assay was immunoSEQ multiplex PCR. The sample has tens of thousands of clones; 75% to 90% are singletons. In germline, CDR1 is SNHLY, CDR2 FYNNEI. This CDR3 spans 14 amino acids. V lost 6 bases, J lost 10 bases, and 12 bases stayed unmatched. This clone was seen more than once but under ten times. Its antigen is not identified. Blood specimens came from baseline, cycle 4 day 1, and cycle 7 day 1. The sequence was obtained from an adult with an advanced solid tumor such as melanoma, head and neck, liver or kidney cancer. Sample: CD4+ or CD8+ T cells sorted from blood, taken in a trial of the OX40 agonist ivuxolimab. V and J are TRBV2 and TRBJ1-2, with TRBD1 identical over 9 bases. The CDR3 sequence: CASREQGAFTLYTF. For the CDR3, the DNA is TGTGCCAGCAGGGAACAGGGGGCCTTTACCCTCTACACCTTC.